The next 11 T cell receptor beta chains were all read from a single sample in a study of T cell responses to AZD1222 COVID-19 vaccine. Only in-frame clones appear in the TCRdb table, and some are missing; sequencing was by immunoSEQ multiplex PCR. The sample has fewer than 200,000 clones, 85% to 95% seen once. Sequenced here: peripheral blood, sampled on day 0 of AZD1222 vaccination. These receptors all come from an adult in good health.

The chain joins TRBV7-8 to TRBJ2-2; D not resolved. This CDR3 comprises 16 residues. Trimming pared 1 base from V and 6 bases from J, leaving 15 bases between. From germline, CDR1 is SGHVS and CDR2 FQNEAQ. CDR3 loop: CASSLDFLQVSGELFF. The CDR3 DNA follows: TGTGCCAGCAGCTTAGATTTTTTGCAGGTCTCCGGGGAGCTGTTTTTT.

The gene calls are TRBV6-4 and TRBJ1-2; 11 bases agree with TRBD1. The CDR3 has 15 residues. Germline CDR1 MRHNA, CDR2 SNTAGT. The V segment lost 4 bases and the J segment 3 bases; nucleotides outside the gene matches: 4. The CDR3 spells CASSARDRGDYGYTF. Here the CDR3 DNA reads TGTGCCAGCAGTGCCCGGGACAGGGGGGACTATGGCTACACCTTC.

The gene calls are TRBV12-3 or TRBV12-4 and TRBJ1-6; the D is unclear. The CDR3 totals 13 residues. V lost 5 bases to trimming and J lost 10 bases, with 12 bases between them. CDR3 residues: CASSPLLRSPLHF. Here the CDR3 DNA reads TGTGCCAGCAGTCCCTTGTTGCGATCACCCCTCCACTTT.

J is TRBJ1-4 and V is TRBV4-1; D ambiguous. From germline, CDR1 is MGHRA and CDR2 YSYEKL. The CDR3 is 15 amino acids. V was cut by 2 bases and J by 11 bases, with 18 bases left in between. The CDR3 sequence is CASSQIQTDPEKLFF. CDR3 DNA: TGCGCCAGCAGCCAAATTCAGACGGACCCCGAGAAACTGTTTTTT.

The rearrangement joins TRBV6-5 to TRBJ2-1, with D maybe TRBD2 (5 bases). The CDR3 length is 15 residues. V gave up 2 bases and J gave up 0 bases, with 8 bases separating them. Germline CDR1 MNHEY, CDR2 SVGAGI. CDR3 amino acids: CASSYAGGSYNEQFF. CDR3 DNA: TGTGCCAGCAGTTACGCGGGTGGCTCCTACAATGAGCAGTTCTTC.

This chain connects TRBV10-2 to TRBJ1-1, with D hard to call. In germline, CDR1 is WSHSY, CDR2 SAAADI. With 4 bases removed from V and 0 bases from J, the gap between germline ends came to 6 bases. The CDR3 runs to 13 residues. The CDR3 sequence is CASSVGMNTEAFF. The CDR3 DNA follows: TGCGCCAGCAGTGTTGGAATGAACACTGAAGCTTTCTTT.

This clone has just one count. The chain combines TRBV7-2 with TRBJ2-1; the D gene is possibly TRBD2 (6 bases). CDR3 length: 16 amino acids. Germline lookup yields CDR1 SGHTA and CDR2 FQGNSA. Trimming cost V 4 bases and J 4 bases, with 17 bases left between them. CDR3 amino acids: CASSSPGGPVYNEQFF. In DNA, the CDR3 is TGTGCCAGCAGCTCCCCTGGAGGGCCTGTTTACAATGAGCAGTTCTTC.

CDR3 sequence reads: CASSLERAFVTFF. The CDR3 DNA reads as TGTGCCAGCAGCTTAGAGCGGGCCTTTGTGACTTTCTTT. The V call is TRBV7-9, the J call TRBJ1-1; D remains unclear. Trimming cost V 1 base and J 12 bases, with 15 bases left between them. The length of the CDR3 is 13 residues. CDR1 and CDR2 (germline): SEHNR, FQNEAQ (reference sequence).

This chain joins TRBV14 and TRBJ2-2; no definite D call. V was pared by 1 base and J by 9 bases, with 15 bases between. CDR1 and CDR2 from the germline V gene are SGHDN and FVKESK. The CDR3 sequence is 15 residues long. The CDR3 DNA reads as TGTGCCAGCAGCCAAGTCACACACAGCATGAGGGAGCTGTTTTTT. Protein: CASSQVTHSMRELFF.

The J gene is TRBJ2-1, the V gene TRBV10-3; D is uncertain. Trimming stripped 0 bases from V and 9 bases from J, with 6 bases between. The CDR3 sequence is 12 residues long. Per the germline V gene, CDR1 is ENHRY and CDR2 is SYGVKD. This CDR3 reads CAISESKPEQFF. In nucleotides, the CDR3 is TGTGCCATCAGTGAGTCCAAACCTGAGCAGTTCTTC.

V and J are TRBV2 and TRBJ2-7, with D perhaps TRBD1 (5 bases). Trimming left V 2 bases short and J 2 bases short, with 10 bases between. Per the germline V gene, CDR1 is SNHLY and CDR2 is FYNNEI. The length of the CDR3 is 14 residues. The CDR3 region has the DNA TGTGCCAGCAGTGAAATCGACAGCACCTACGAGCAGTACTTC. This sequence encodes CASSEIDSTYEQYF.